This TCR beta chain comes out of a study of spatial heterogeneity in lung cancer. This clonotype appeared many times. Compared with germline, one end of the junction differs, possibly owing to a read error. Time point denoted: sample taken at primary tumor resection. Tumor, nontumor lung or frozen PBMC supplied whole RNA that was sequenced unsorted. The library protocol tagged each TCR cDNA with a unique molecular identifier. TCRdb reprocessed the 5' RACE reads via MiXCR and lists one record per CDR3 protein. Of under 75,000 distinct CDR3 sequences in the sample, more than 10% were seen once. The CDR3 extends over 10 amino acids. Germline V lookup: CDR1 SQVTM, CDR2 ANQGSEA.

This chain uses TRBV29-1 with TRBJ1-2, with TRBD1 matching 7 bases. The receptor was isolated from a male donor with early-stage non-small cell lung cancer. This sample comprised PBMCs, obtained at surgery. The CDR3 nucleotides are TGCAGCGTCCACGGACAGGCGAGGCCCTTC. Translation gives CSVHGQARPF.